Below are 7 T cell receptor beta chains sequenced from a single sample in a study of naive and memory T cell subsets. The beta constant-region primer was an equimolar mix of two oligonucleotides covering TRBC1 and TRBC2. Ligated cDNA was amplified by four rounds of PCR with nested alpha and beta constant-region primers and SP2. TCRdb re-called the UMI-ligation and nested PCR reads through MiXCR, storing one row per CDR3 protein. The sample lists about 34,000 distinct CDR3 sequences; about 18% were seen once. The specimen was effector memory CD4+ T cells from blood. Subset here: effector memory, CD45RA- CD27-. All receptors come from a human donor in good health.

The chain is built from TRBV6-2 or TRBV6-3 and TRBJ1-1; 9 nucleotides match TRBD1. Germline values: CDR1 MNHEY, CDR2 SVGEGT. The CDR3 sequence is 15 residues long. Trimming removed 5 bases from V and 8 bases from J; junction bases left unmatched: 12. CDR3: CASSTAGTGPSEAFF. DNA for the CDR3: TGTGCCAGCAGTACAGCCGGGACAGGGCCGTCCGAAGCTTTCTTT.

A few counts support this clonotype. This chain connects TRBV28 to TRBJ1-4; a possible D gene is TRBD1 (5 bases). Trimming took off 5 bases at V and 6 bases at J, with 16 bases between the two ends. Per the germline V gene, CDR1 is MDHEN and CDR2 is SYDVKM. The CDR3 contains 15 residues. CDR3 sequence reads: CASSKRRGLYEKLFF. The CDR3 DNA sequence: TGTGCCAGCAGTAAACGGAGGGGATTATATGAAAAACTGTTTTTT. Together with reference TRBV28 and TRBJ1-4, the CDR3 gives the full variable domain: DVKVTQSSRYLVKRTGEKVFLECVQDMDHENMFWYRQDPGLGLRLIYFSYDVKMKEKGDIPEGYSVSREKKERFSLILESASTNQTSMYLCASSKRRGLYEKLFFGSGTQLSVL.

This clonotype is medium-sized (0.01 to 0.1%) within its sample. The chain joins TRBV5-4 to TRBJ1-1; D not certain. Germline CDR1 reads SGHNT; CDR2 reads YYREEE (reference sequence). CDR3 length equals 14 residues. V was pared by 5 bases and J by 1 base, with 12 bases between. CDR3 bases: TGTGCCAGCAGTCCCAAGTTGGAGAACACTGAAGCTTTCTTT. Amino acid sequence: CASSPKLENTEAFF.

The genes are TRBV20-1 and TRBJ2-1; no clear D gene. Trimming removed 6 bases from V and 8 bases from J, with 17 bases in between. Germline-derived CDR1 and CDR2 are DFQATT and SNEGSKA (reference sequence). The CDR3 covers 13 residues. The CDR3 DNA follows: TGCAGTGCCCTGAAGGACGGATCTTATGAGCAGTTCTTC. Translated: CSALKDGSYEQFF.

The gene calls are TRBV12-3 or TRBV12-4 and TRBJ2-2; D gene unclear. There are 14 residues in the CDR3. V was clipped by 6 bases and J by 4 bases, with 12 bases between them. CDR3 amino acids: CASRRFSSTGELFF. CDR3 nucleotides: TGTGCCAGCAGGAGATTCTCGAGCACCGGGGAGCTGTTTTTT.

The rearrangement links TRBV7-9 to TRBJ2-7, with unresolved D. V lost 5 bases and J 6 bases, leaving 8 bases between the germline ends. The CDR3 runs to 11 residues. CDR1 is SEHNR and CDR2 is FQNEAQ in the germline V gene (reference sequence). The CDR3 is CASSHRAEQYF. The CDR3 nucleotides are TGTGCCAGCAGCCACCGAGCCGAGCAGTACTTC. Supplemented by reference TRBV7-9 and TRBJ2-7, the full variable domain reads DTGVSQNPRHKITKRGQNVTFRCDPISEHNRLYWYRQTLGQGPEFLTYFQNEAQLEKSRLLSDRFSAERPKGSFSTLEIQRTEQGDSAMYLCASSHRAEQYFGPGTRLTVT.

The rearrangement uses TRBV20-1 and TRBJ2-3, with 9 bases aligning to TRBD2. V was pared by 3 bases and J by 3 bases, with 13 bases of the junction left unmatched. The CDR3 loop spans 17 amino acids. Germline CDR1 is DFQATT and CDR2 is SNEGSKA (reference sequence). The CDR3 DNA sequence: TGCAGTGCTAGGACGAAACCTAGCGGGATTTGGACAGATACGCAGTATTTT. The encoded protein is CSARTKPSGIWTDTQYF.